The clone carrying this T cell receptor (beta chain) came up many times. Its antigen is unknown. Molecules of cDNA were individually given unique molecular identifiers that were attached to them. Via MiXCR, TCRdb re-called the 5' RACE reads, giving one row per CDR3 protein. Of about 23,000 distinct CDR3 sequences listed, 5.3% are singletons. The data are from a study of early T cells in non-severe SARS-CoV-2 infection. As for the study in general: Chains from this unsorted whole-blood bulk RNA could not be paired. Notes on the study in general: Anti-spike CD8 responses were favored in VDJdb matching, and private and CD4 specificities were missed.

This CDR3 is built from 14 residues. Trimming stripped 6 bases from V and 13 bases from J, with 21 bases between. CDR1 and CDR2 (germline): LNHDA, SQIVND (reference sequence). The TCR sequence derives from an adult who was a healthcare worker with PCR-confirmed SARS-CoV-2 infection or an uninfected control (not recorded which). Input material: whole blood. V is TRBV19 and J is TRBJ1-4; TRBD1 is a possible D gene (6 bases). The DNA for the CDR3 is TGTGCCAGTAGCCGGGACACCCCAAGCCCTACACTGTTTTTT. Translation gives CASSRDTPSPTLFF.